These 24 T cell receptor beta chains were sequenced from one sample in a study of T cells after yellow fever vaccination. TCRdb re-called the 5' RACE reads through MiXCR, storing one row per CDR3 protein. The table includes 150,000 to 200,000 distinct CDR3 sequences, about 6.2% detected once. Sequencing was performed on CD4+ T cells sorted from PBMCs, taken on the day of the first yellow fever vaccination. The receptors derive from a man between 18 and 35 years old who received the YFV17D yellow fever vaccine.

This clonotype has ten or more counts. The CDR3 spells CASSYTRQGAYEQYF. The CDR3 region has the DNA TGTGCCAGCAGTTACACCAGACAGGGTGCTTACGAGCAGTACTTC. The chain is built from TRBV6-5 and TRBJ2-7, with 7 bases identical to TRBD1. The CDR3 spans 15 residues. Per the germline V gene, CDR1 is MNHEY and CDR2 is SVGAGI. V shed 2 bases and J 4 bases; nucleotides not matched to a gene: 8.

V gene TRBV7-3 combines with J gene TRBJ2-1; D is unclear. Looked up from germline, CDR1 is SGHTA and CDR2 is FQGTGA. The CDR3 runs 13 residues. Trimming removed 4 bases at V and 7 bases at J, with 11 bases between. This CDR3 reads CASSSVYGNEQFF. The CDR3 DNA follows: TGTGCCAGCAGCTCGGTGTACGGGAATGAGCAGTTCTTC.

This clonotype was detected only a few times. This chain connects TRBV20-1 to TRBJ2-2; D may correspond to TRBD1 or TRBD2 (6 bases each). Germline V gene data show CDR1 as DFQATT and CDR2 as SNEGSKA (reference sequence). The CDR3 is 13 amino acids. V was shortened by 5 bases and J by 4 bases, with 11 bases between the two germline ends. CDR3 DNA sequence: TGCAGTGCTGGGGGGCGGGTCACCGGGGAGCTGTTTTTT. This encodes CSAGGRVTGELFF.

This clonotype was recorded at least ten times. The chain uses TRBV4-3 and TRBJ2-7, with a weak D call TRBD1 (5 bases). The CDR3 is made up of 16 amino acids. Germline V gene data show CDR1 as LGHNA and CDR2 as YSLEER. V shed 2 bases and J shed 1 base, with 15 bases lying between them. The CDR3 loop is CASSQRTGRPSYEQYF. The DNA for the CDR3 is TGCGCCAGCAGCCAACGTACAGGCCGACCTTCCTACGAGCAGTACTTC.

This clonotype was seen ten or more times. The chain links TRBV4-1 to TRBJ2-7; D uncertain. The CDR3 covers 14 residues. CDR1 MGHRA and CDR2 YSYEKL come from the germline V gene. Trimming took off 4 bases at V and 3 bases at J, with 13 bases between the two ends. The CDR3: CASSPFIGGYEQYV. The CDR3 bases are TGCGCCAGCAGCCCCTTTATCGGCGGCTACGAGCAGTACGTC.

This clonotype showed up many times. This chain uses TRBV12-3 or TRBV12-4 with TRBJ2-2, with D possibly being TRBD1 (7 bases). V was clipped by 7 bases and J by 9 bases, with 18 bases between them. This CDR3 spans 14 amino acids. In DNA form, the CDR3 reads TGTGCCAGCATTACCGGACAGGAGGGCCGGGAGCTGTTTTTT. Its translation: CASITGQEGRELFF.

This clonotype was observed at least ten times. The chain links TRBV7-9 to TRBJ1-6, with 7 bases that match TRBD1. CDR3 length: 16 residues. The ends lost 5 bases at V and 0 bases at J; junction bases unmatched: 4. Germline CDR1 is SEHNR and CDR2 is FQNEAQ (reference sequence). The CDR3 is CASSPPGGSYNSPLHF. CDR3 nucleotide sequence: TGTGCCAGCAGCCCCCCAGGGGGCTCCTATAATTCACCCCTCCACTTT.

The chain has TRBV7-6 and TRBJ2-7, with D perhaps matching TRBD1 or TRBD2 (5 bases each). Between the trimmed V and J ends, which lost 9 bases and 3 bases, there was a span of 12 bases. The CDR3 sequence is 12 residues long. Looked up from germline, CDR1 is SGHVS and CDR2 is FNYEAQ. The CDR3, as DNA: TGTGCCAGTGGGGGAAGCTTCTACGAGCAGTACTTC. Amino acids: CASGGSFYEQYF.

In this sample, this clonotype turned up many times. The chain employs TRBV12-3 or TRBV12-4 and TRBJ2-1; TRBD1 matches at 9 bases. V shed 0 bases, J shed 7 bases, and the junction held 7 bases outside the gene matches. The CDR3 runs to 16 residues. The DNA of the CDR3 is TGTGCCAGCAGTTTAGCGCGGGGACAGGGAGGGAATGAGCAGTTCTTC. Translation: CASSLARGQGGNEQFF.

This clonotype has a handful of counts. The chain has TRBV7-2 and TRBJ2-3, with TRBD1 matching over 9 bases. The germline CDR1 and CDR2 sequences are SGHTA and FQGNSA. Unmatched junction bases numbered 3, after V lost 0 bases and J lost 2 bases. This CDR3 has 16 residues. The CDR3 DNA follows: TGTGCCAGCAGCTTAGCACAGGGGGCCATCACAGATACGCAGTATTTT. This codes for CASSLAQGAITDTQYF.

This clonotype showed up just a few times. The chain links TRBV5-4 to TRBJ2-2; 8 bases match TRBD2. Germline V gives CDR1 SGHNT, CDR2 YYREEE (reference sequence). CDR3 size: 15 residues. V was pared by 5 bases and J by 1 base, with 4 bases of the junction left unmatched. The CDR3 protein is CASSTAGGNTGELFF. In DNA, the CDR3 is TGTGCCAGCAGTACCGCGGGGGGGAACACCGGGGAGCTGTTTTTT.

This clonotype was seen many times. Here the CDR3 DNA reads TGCGCCAGCAGCTTGGAAGGGCACGGGGAGCTGTTTTTT. Translation gives CASSLEGHGELFF. The chain combines TRBV5-1 with TRBJ2-2; no definite D call. CDR1 and CDR2 (germline): SGHRS, YFSETQ. CDR3 length: 13 residues. Trimming took off 0 bases at V and 7 bases at J, with 7 bases between the two ends. Using reference TRBV5-1 and TRBJ2-2 for the parts outside the CDR3, the full variable domain is KAGVTQTPRYLIKTRGQQVTLSCSPISGHRSVSWYQQTPGQGLQFLFEYFSETQRNKGNFPGRFSGRQFSNSRSEMNVSTLELGDSALYLCASSLEGHGELFFGEGSRLTVL.

This clonotype occurred many times. The chain couples TRBV5-1 to TRBJ2-1; TRBD1 matches 8 bases. The CDR3 length is 15 residues. Losses at the gene ends were 2 bases for V and 8 bases for J; bases not matched to a gene: 9. Germline assignment: CDR1 SGHRS and CDR2 YFSETQ. This CDR3 reads CASSFLQGAMDEQFF. The CDR3 DNA sequence: TGCGCCAGCAGCTTCCTCCAGGGGGCTATGGATGAGCAGTTCTTC.

This clonotype turned up a few times. V is TRBV2 and J is TRBJ2-7; D is unresolved. The CDR3 extends over 11 amino acids. V was clipped by 4 bases and J by 6 bases, with 7 bases between them. The germline V gene encodes CDR1 SNHLY and CDR2 FYNNEI. This chain's CDR3 is CASSVRIEQYV. DNA of the CDR3: TGTGCCAGCAGTGTTCGGATCGAGCAGTACGTC.

This chain connects TRBV29-1 to TRBJ2-5; weak D call: TRBD2 (5 bases). V was clipped by 5 bases and J by 5 bases, with 12 bases between them. The CDR3 runs 12 residues. CDR1 is SQVTM, CDR2 ANQGSEA, per germline. DNA for the CDR3: TGCAGCGTTTTCGGGGTTCAGGAGACCCAGTACTTC. It is translated as CSVFGVQETQYF.

The table lists this clonotype with a few counts. The genes are TRBV4-2 and TRBJ2-1; D uncertain. Germline V CDR1 and CDR2: LGHNA, YNFKEQ. Trimming pared 0 bases from V and 15 bases from J, leaving 15 bases between. The CDR3 extends over 13 amino acids. The CDR3 loop is CASSQEGRTRLFF. DNA for the CDR3: TGTGCCAGCAGCCAAGAAGGCAGGACCCGGTTGTTCTTC.

J is TRBJ2-5 and V is TRBV20-1; 7 bases are shared with TRBD1. V lost 4 bases and J lost 0; bases outside the gene matches: 2. Germline CDR1 DFQATT, CDR2 SNEGSKA (reference sequence). The CDR3 is 13 residues long. In DNA form, the CDR3 reads TGCAGTGCTATACAGGGGTACCAAGAGACCCAGTACTTC. Its translation: CSAIQGYQETQYF.

This rearrangement joins TRBV4-3 to TRBJ2-5; TRBD2 matches 11 bases. The CDR3 runs 16 residues. Germline V gives CDR1 LGHNA, CDR2 YSLEER. V was clipped by 3 bases and J by 2 bases; unmatched bases: 5. The CDR3 is CASSHAGTSGQETQYF. CDR3 sequence (DNA): TGCGCCAGCAGCCATGCTGGGACTAGCGGACAAGAGACCCAGTACTTC.

The sample holds a few counts of this clonotype. A read error may account for a junction end that differs from germline. This chain joins TRBV7-7 and TRBJ2-3; 11 positions agree with TRBD2. From germline, CDR1 is SSHAT and CDR2 FNYEAQ (reference sequence). This CDR3 contains 16 residues. CDR3 region: CASSPTSGASTDTQYF. CDR3 bases: TGTGCTAGCAGCCCGACTAGCGGGGCAAGCACAGATACGCAGTATTTT.

This clonotype was seen at least ten times. This rearrangement joins TRBV5-1 to TRBJ2-5; 11 nucleotides agree with TRBD2. Germline CDR1 reads SGHRS; CDR2 reads YFSETQ. This CDR3 region has 18 residues. V was clipped by 4 bases and J by 1 base; unmatched bases: 12. The DNA for the CDR3 is TGCGCCAGCAGCACGGCTAGCGGGGGGAACCATATCCAAGAGACCCAGTACTTC. This encodes CASSTASGGNHIQETQYF.

This clonotype was seen at least ten times. This chain uses TRBV5-6 with TRBJ2-1; the match to TRBD2 covers 11 bases. J was trimmed by 0 bases and V by 10 bases; bases with no gene match: 9. The CDR3 is 16 residues long. Germline CDR1 and CDR2: SGHDT and YYEEEE. The CDR3 DNA sequence: TGTGCCGGAACTAGCGGGGGCCCTTTCTCCTACAATGAGCAGTTCTTC. As protein: CAGTSGGPFSYNEQFF. The variable domain in full, completed from reference TRBV5-6 and TRBJ2-1, reads DAGVTQSPTHLIKTRGQQVTLRCSPKSGHDTVSWYQQALGQGPQFIFQYYEEEERQRGNFPDRFSGHQFPNYSSELNVNALLLGDSALYLCAGTSGGPFSYNEQFFGPGTRLTVL.

In this sample, this clonotype turned up many times. The chain combines TRBV4-1 with TRBJ2-1; weak D call: TRBD1 (5 bases). The CDR3 covers 18 residues. CDR1 and CDR2 (germline): MGHRA, YSYEKL. V was cut by 1 base and J by 3 bases, with 19 bases left in between. The CDR3 loop reads CASSQGLQGRALYNEQFF. CDR3 DNA sequence: TGCGCCAGCAGCCAAGGCCTCCAGGGTCGCGCGCTCTACAATGAGCAGTTCTTC.

The J gene is TRBJ2-6, the V gene TRBV27; TRBD1 matches at 7 bases. Looked up from germline, CDR1 is MNHEY and CDR2 is SMNVEV (reference sequence). The CDR3 is 15 amino acids. V shed 8 bases, J shed 2 bases, and the junction held 6 bases outside the gene matches. The CDR3 region has the DNA TGTGCCAGCCGGGGACAGAATGCTGGGGCCAACGTCCTGACTTTC. It translates to CASRGQNAGANVLTF. Full variable domain (outside the CDR3, taken from reference TRBV27 and TRBJ2-6): EAQVTQNPRYLITVTGKKLTVTCSQNMNHEYMSWYRQDPGLGLRQIYYSMNVEVTDKGDVPEGYKVSRKEKRNFPLILESPSPNQTSLYFCASRGQNAGANVLTFGAGSRLTVL.

This clonotype has ten or more counts. This rearrangement joins TRBV24-1 to TRBJ2-3; TRBD1 aligns across 9 bases. CDR3 size: 15 residues. With 2 bases clipped from V and 5 bases from J, the junction kept 4 bases outside the gene matches. Germline V gives CDR1 KGHDR, CDR2 SFDVKD. DNA of the CDR3: TGTGCCACCAGTGATTCACAGGGGGCTGGAGATACGCAGTATTTT. Amino acid sequence: CATSDSQGAGDTQYF.